These T cell receptor beta chains were read from a single sample in a study of T-cell memory formation after mild COVID-19. TCRdb re-analysed the 5' RACE reads in MiXCR, keeping a single row per CDR3 protein. The table records some 45,000 distinct CDR3 sequences, 27% of them present only once. Sample: PBMCs or a T cell subset sorted from them (not recorded which). All receptors derive from a man aged 18 to 29 who had mild COVID-19 (a few samples of this study predate the infection). Cell type and time point are not known. Both conserved end residues are part of each CDR3. The order of the fields is V gene, J gene, D gene, clone size, CDR3 protein, CDR3 DNA. D genes are given only for firm matches. Only part of the rows carry a size: once, few, many, or a class if the clone is expanded.

v_call: TRBV4-3; j_call: TRBJ2-3; d_call: NA; clone_size: medium-sized; cdr3_aa: CASSPPRADTQYF; cdr3_nt: TGCGCCAGCAGCCCCCCGAGGGCCGATACGCAGTATTTT
v_call: TRBV7-8; j_call: TRBJ2-7; d_call: NA; clone_size: NA; cdr3_aa: CASSSKGPLYSYEQYF; cdr3_nt: TGTGCCAGCAGCTCCAAGGGGCCACTCTACTCCTACGAGCAGTACTTC
v_call: TRBV27; j_call: TRBJ2-3; d_call: NA; clone_size: few; cdr3_aa: CASSTLGYTDTQYF; cdr3_nt: TGTGCCAGCAGTACGCTCGGGTACACAGATACGCAGTATTTT
v_call: TRBV29-1; j_call: TRBJ2-7; d_call: NA; clone_size: many; cdr3_aa: CSVSQNYEQYF; cdr3_nt: TGCAGCGTTAGTCAGAACTACGAGCAGTACTTC
v_call: TRBV19; j_call: TRBJ1-1; d_call: NA; clone_size: few; cdr3_aa: CASRGGEDGPRNEAFF; cdr3_nt: TGTGCCAGTAGGGGGGGAGAAGACGGGCCGAGGAATGAAGCTTTCTTT
v_call: TRBV7-9; j_call: TRBJ2-3; d_call: NA; clone_size: NA; cdr3_aa: CASSPIEGSTDTQYF; cdr3_nt: TGTGCCAGCAGCCCTATTGAGGGCAGCACAGATACGCAGTATTTT
v_call: TRBV9; j_call: TRBJ2-3; d_call: TRBD1; clone_size: many; cdr3_aa: CASSSDRVTDTQYF; cdr3_nt: TGTGCCAGCAGCTCGGACAGGGTCACAGATACGCAGTATTTT
v_call: TRBV7-2; j_call: TRBJ2-1; d_call: NA; clone_size: few; cdr3_aa: CASTSISGRSYNEQFF; cdr3_nt: TGTGCCAGCACCTCGATATCAGGGAGGTCCTACAATGAGCAGTTCTTC
v_call: TRBV20-1; j_call: TRBJ2-2; d_call: NA; clone_size: few; cdr3_aa: CSCSPGRTNTGELFF; cdr3_nt: TGCAGTTGTAGTCCGGGACGGACGAACACCGGGGAGCTGTTTTTT
v_call: TRBV24-1; j_call: TRBJ1-2; d_call: NA; clone_size: NA; cdr3_aa: CATSDTGYGYTF; cdr3_nt: TGTGCCACCAGTGATACAGGGTATGGCTACACCTTC
v_call: TRBV4-3; j_call: TRBJ2-5; d_call: TRBD2; clone_size: NA; cdr3_aa: CASSQDSSGETQYF; cdr3_nt: TGCGCCAGCAGCCAAGATTCTAGCGGAGAGACCCAGTACTTC
v_call: TRBV6-5; j_call: TRBJ2-7; d_call: TRBD1; clone_size: once; cdr3_aa: CASSYSGTVAYEQYF; cdr3_nt: TGTGCCAGCAGTTACTCCGGGACAGTGGCCTACGAGCAGTACTTC
v_call: TRBV20-1; j_call: TRBJ2-5; d_call: NA; clone_size: few; cdr3_aa: CSASTGLVWETQYF; cdr3_nt: TGCAGTGCTAGTACGGGGTTGGTGTGGGAGACCCAGTACTTC
v_call: TRBV6-2/TRBV6-3; j_call: TRBJ2-1; d_call: NA; clone_size: NA; cdr3_aa: CATRRYNEQFF; cdr3_nt: TGTGCCACCCGAAGGTACAATGAGCAGTTCTTC
v_call: TRBV5-5; j_call: TRBJ2-7; d_call: TRBD2; clone_size: NA; cdr3_aa: CASSLLAGSYEQYF; cdr3_nt: TGTGCCAGCAGCCTCCTAGCGGGGAGCTACGAGCAGTACTTC
v_call: TRBV2; j_call: TRBJ2-7; d_call: NA; clone_size: few; cdr3_aa: CASRGPTFSYEQYF; cdr3_nt: TGTGCCAGCAGGGGACCGACGTTCTCCTACGAGCAGTACTTC
v_call: TRBV4-3; j_call: TRBJ2-6; d_call: NA; clone_size: medium-sized; cdr3_aa: CASSQGSSPSGANVLTF; cdr3_nt: TGCGCCAGCAGCCAAGGGTCCAGCCCCTCTGGGGCCAACGTCCTGACTTTC
v_call: TRBV7-8; j_call: TRBJ2-2; d_call: TRBD2; clone_size: NA; cdr3_aa: CASSRGLAGEYTGELFF; cdr3_nt: TGTGCCAGCAGCCGGGGACTAGCGGGGGAATACACCGGGGAGCTGTTTTTT
v_call: TRBV11-1; j_call: TRBJ2-7; d_call: NA; clone_size: NA; cdr3_aa: CASSLVRGSRIDEQYF; cdr3_nt: TGTGCCAGCAGCTTAGTACGGGGTTCAAGGATCGACGAGCAGTACTTC
v_call: TRBV7-9; j_call: TRBJ2-3; d_call: NA; clone_size: few; cdr3_aa: CASSAFEGRNTDTQYF; cdr3_nt: TGTGCCAGCAGCGCCTTTGAGGGCAGAAACACAGATACGCAGTATTTT
v_call: TRBV6-2/TRBV6-3; j_call: TRBJ2-7; d_call: TRBD2; clone_size: once; cdr3_aa: CASSRGLAGGQQQYF; cdr3_nt: TGTGCCAGCAGCCGCGGACTAGCGGGGGGACAACAGCAGTACTTC
v_call: TRBV12-3/TRBV12-4; j_call: TRBJ2-5; d_call: TRBD2; clone_size: NA; cdr3_aa: CASSSGEQETQYF; cdr3_nt: TGTGCCAGCAGCAGCGGGGAACAAGAGACCCAGTACTTC
v_call: TRBV10-2; j_call: TRBJ2-1; d_call: NA; clone_size: NA; cdr3_aa: CASREIGEQFF; cdr3_nt: TGCGCCAGCAGGGAGATTGGGGAGCAGTTCTTC
v_call: TRBV9; j_call: TRBJ2-3; d_call: NA; clone_size: few; cdr3_aa: CASSVGGRGASDTQYF; cdr3_nt: TGTGCCAGCAGCGTAGGAGGGAGGGGGGCCTCGGATACGCAGTATTTT
v_call: TRBV7-9; j_call: TRBJ2-1; d_call: NA; clone_size: NA; cdr3_aa: CASSLMSEQFF; cdr3_nt: TGTGCCAGCAGCTTAATGAGTGAGCAGTTCTTC
v_call: TRBV7-8; j_call: TRBJ2-5; d_call: NA; clone_size: few; cdr3_aa: CASSSQGGGYETQYF; cdr3_nt: TGTGCCAGCAGCTCCCAGGGAGGGGGTTACGAGACCCAGTACTTC
v_call: TRBV9; j_call: TRBJ1-1; d_call: NA; clone_size: NA; cdr3_aa: CASSGSGTEAFF; cdr3_nt: TGTGCCAGCAGCGGCTCCGGGACTGAAGCTTTCTTT
v_call: TRBV29-1; j_call: TRBJ2-3; d_call: NA; clone_size: few; cdr3_aa: CSLDSHTDTQYF; cdr3_nt: TGCAGCCTGGACAGCCACACAGATACGCAGTATTTT
v_call: TRBV27; j_call: TRBJ2-3; d_call: TRBD1; clone_size: NA; cdr3_aa: CASSRLWTGGSTDTQYF; cdr3_nt: TGTGCCAGCAGTAGACTCTGGACAGGGGGATCCACAGATACGCAGTATTTT
v_call: TRBV20-1; j_call: TRBJ1-1; d_call: NA; clone_size: NA; cdr3_aa: CSASSLGTRHEAFF; cdr3_nt: TGCAGTGCTAGTTCCTTGGGGACACGACATGAAGCTTTCTTT
v_call: TRBV7-9; j_call: TRBJ1-5; d_call: NA; clone_size: few; cdr3_aa: CASSNPGNQPQHF; cdr3_nt: TGTGCCAGCAGTAATCCGGGCAATCAGCCCCAGCATTTT
v_call: TRBV6-6; j_call: TRBJ2-3; d_call: TRBD1; clone_size: NA; cdr3_aa: CASSSDRGVYFSDTQYF; cdr3_nt: TGTGCCAGCAGTTCAGACAGGGGGGTTTATTTCTCAGATACGCAGTATTTT
v_call: TRBV15; j_call: TRBJ2-3; d_call: NA; clone_size: few; cdr3_aa: CATSNSGTPTHTDTQYF; cdr3_nt: TGTGCCACCAGCAACTCGGGGACACCCACCCACACAGATACGCAGTATTTT